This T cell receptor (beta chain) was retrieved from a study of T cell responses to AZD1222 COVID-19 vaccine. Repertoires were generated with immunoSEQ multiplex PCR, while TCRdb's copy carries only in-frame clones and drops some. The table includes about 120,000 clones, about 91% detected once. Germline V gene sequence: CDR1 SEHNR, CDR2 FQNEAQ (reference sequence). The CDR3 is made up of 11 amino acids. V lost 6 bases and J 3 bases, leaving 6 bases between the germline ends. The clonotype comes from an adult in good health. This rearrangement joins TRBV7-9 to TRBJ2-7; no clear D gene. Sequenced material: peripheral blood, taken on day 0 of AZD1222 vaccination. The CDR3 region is CASSESYEQYF. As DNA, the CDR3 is TGTGCCAGCAGTGAGAGCTACGAGCAGTACTTC.